The 10 T cell receptor beta chains listed next were all sequenced from one sample in a study of glioma-infiltrating T cells. TCR alpha and beta CDR3 regions were amplified from RNA using iRepertoire nested multiplex PCR. TCRdb reprocessed the multiplex PCR reads with MiXCR, giving one entry per CDR3 protein. The sample lists 100,000 to 150,000 distinct CDR3 sequences; 23% were seen once. Sequenced sample: glioma tissue, nonneoplastic brain tissue, or PBMCs (not recorded which). Receptor source: a human donor with low-grade glioma or glioblastoma, undergoing nonglioma brain surgery, or in good health (not recorded which).

As to this clonotype: A read error may produce the germline difference seen at one junction end. This sequence joins TRBV10-3 and TRBJ1-1, with D perhaps matching TRBD1 (5 bases). CDR1 ENHRY and CDR2 SYGVKD come from the germline V gene. The CDR3 has 14 residues. The CDR3 coding sequence is TGTGCCATCATCCGGGTAGAGGGGTTCACTGAAGTTTTCTTT. Translation: CAIIRVEGFTEVFF.

This clonotype has a count of ten or more. V is TRBV27 and J is TRBJ2-5; D unresolved. V was clipped by 5 bases and J by 5 bases, with 15 bases between them. Germline lookup yields CDR1 MNHEY and CDR2 SMNVEV (reference sequence). The CDR3 has 14 residues. The CDR3 here is CASSANDRVETQYF. In nucleotides, the CDR3 is TGTGCCAGCAGTGCTAATGATCGGGTGGAGACCCAGTACTTC.

As to this clonotype: A much larger clone sits a single nucleotide away, making a read error possible. This chain connects TRBV5-1 to TRBJ1-2; D is unclear. CDR1 SGHRS and CDR2 YFSETQ come from the germline V gene. The V end was cut by 5 bases, the J end by 9 bases, with 17 bases between. This CDR3 is 13 amino acids long. The CDR3 here is CASSSTAADSYTF. In nucleotides, the CDR3 is TGCGCCAGCAGTAGCACGGCAGCTGATAGCTACACCTTC.

The table lists this clonotype with many counts. The J gene is TRBJ2-1, the V gene TRBV29-1; TRBD2 agrees at 10 bases. Trimming cost V 3 bases and J 8 bases; bases outside gene matches: 10. The CDR3 is 15 residues long. CDR1 and CDR2 (germline): SQVTM, ANQGSEA. CDR3 loop: CSVEYPSGSIYEQFF. The CDR3 region has the DNA TGCAGCGTTGAGTACCCTAGCGGGAGTATCTATGAGCAGTTCTTC.

The chain uses TRBV12-3 or TRBV12-4 and TRBJ2-7, with D possibly matching TRBD1 (6 bases). CDR3 length: 15 residues. Trimming removed 4 bases at V and 3 bases at J, with 16 bases between. The CDR3 spells CASSSGAQGHYEQYF. The CDR3 coding sequence is TGTGCCAGCAGTTCAGGGGCACAGGGTCACTACGAGCAGTACTTC.

Comment on this clonotype: A much larger clone lies one base from this, so it may be a read error. The V gene is TRBV12-3 or TRBV12-4, the J gene TRBJ2-3; D gene unclear. The CDR3 totals 11 residues. This CDR3 is CAISFKGTQYF. The CDR3 DNA follows: TGTGCCATCAGTTTTAAGGGTACGCAGTATTTT.

Many counts were recorded for this clonotype. The chain uses TRBV27 and TRBJ2-7, with 7 bases identical to TRBD1. Germline-derived CDR1 and CDR2 are MNHEY and SMNVEV (reference sequence). Trimming cost V 5 bases and J 0 bases; bases outside gene matches: 4. CDR3 length: 14 amino acids. The CDR3 here is CASSPQGSSYEQYF. The CDR3 bases are TGTGCCAGCAGTCCACAGGGGAGCTCCTACGAGCAGTACTTC.

At least ten counts were recorded for this clonotype. The V gene is TRBV6-1, the J gene TRBJ2-1, with D maybe TRBD2 (5 bases). There are 13 residues in the CDR3. Germline V CDR1 and CDR2: MNHNS, SASEGT. V was clipped by 5 bases and J by 6 bases, with 11 bases between them. The CDR3 DNA sequence: TGTGCCAGCAGTTCTTCTAGCCTCAATGAGCAGTTCTTC. Translation gives CASSSSSLNEQFF.

In this sample, this clonotype turned up many times. The chain links TRBV10-3 to TRBJ2-5; possibly TRBD1 for D (7 bases). Germline V gene lookup returns CDR1 ENHRY and CDR2 SYGVKD. Trimming stripped 10 bases from V and 5 bases from J, with 17 bases between. The CDR3 has 13 residues. CDR3 DNA sequence: TGTGCCACACGACACCCAGGGGGGGAGACCCAGTACTTC. Translation: CATRHPGGETQYF.

The count of this clonotype is one. Given a much more abundant clone one base away, this may be a read error. V and J are TRBV12-3 or TRBV12-4 and TRBJ2-7; tentatively, D is TRBD2 (5 bases). CDR3 size: 14 residues. The germline V and J ends were trimmed by 2 bases and 1 base, with 9 bases remaining between them. CDR3: CASSLRLTSYEQYF. The CDR3 DNA reads as TGTGCCAGCAGTTTAAGACTAACGTCCTACGAGCAGTACTTC.